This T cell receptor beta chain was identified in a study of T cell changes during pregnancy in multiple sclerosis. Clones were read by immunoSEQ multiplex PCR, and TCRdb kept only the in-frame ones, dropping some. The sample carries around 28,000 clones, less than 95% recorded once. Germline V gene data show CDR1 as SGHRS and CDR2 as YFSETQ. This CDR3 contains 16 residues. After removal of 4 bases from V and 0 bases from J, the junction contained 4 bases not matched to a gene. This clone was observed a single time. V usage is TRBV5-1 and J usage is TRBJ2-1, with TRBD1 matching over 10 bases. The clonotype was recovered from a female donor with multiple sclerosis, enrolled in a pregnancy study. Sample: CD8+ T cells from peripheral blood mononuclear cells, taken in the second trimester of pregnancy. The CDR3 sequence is CASSPRTGGSYNEQFF. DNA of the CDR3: TGCGCCAGCAGCCCCAGGACAGGGGGCTCCTACAATGAGCAGTTCTTC.